This TCR beta chain originates from a study of early T cells in non-severe SARS-CoV-2 infection. About the research overall: Unsorted whole-blood RNA was sequenced in bulk, leaving chains unpaired.

The V gene lost 8 bases and the J gene lost 4 bases, with 20 bases spanning the gap. Germline V gene data show CDR1 as MNHEY and CDR2 as SVGAGI. CDR3 length: 15 amino acids. Molecules of cDNA were individually given unique molecular identifiers that were attached to them. TCRdb re-analysed the 5' RACE reads in MiXCR, keeping a single row per CDR3 protein. The repertoire holds roughly 53,000 distinct CDR3 sequences, roughly 8.8% seen once, with roughly 20% in the top ten. General study findings and limits: Matching against VDJdb likely underestimated virus-specific expansions, favoring anti-spike CD8.

This clonotype was observed at least ten times. Its specificity is not known. The receptor was derived from an adult who was a healthcare worker with PCR-confirmed SARS-CoV-2 infection or an uninfected control (not recorded which). Sequencing was carried out using whole blood. V and J are TRBV6-5 and TRBJ1-2; D ambiguous. CDR3: CASGPQPGVPYGYTF. For the CDR3, the DNA is TGTGCCAGCGGACCTCAGCCCGGGGTTCCCTATGGCTACACCTTC.